This T cell receptor (beta chain) was obtained from a study of blood T cell repertoires in COVID-19. Study information: Acute-phase and convalescent COVID-19 samples originated in the United States, Italy and Spain.

Original methodology: By means of reference gene primer amplification, nucleated cell counts were estimated. Sequencing used immunoSEQ multiplex PCR; TCRdb keeps in-frame clones, though not all of them. The V and J calls and clone size are taken from that table; D and trimming were inferred from the DNA. Found here are 150,000 or so clones, approximately 80% of them singletons; the top ten hold approximately 10%. This CDR3 region has 15 residues. V was trimmed by 3 bases and J by 1 base, leaving 13 bases between them. The V gene's germline CDR1 is SGHRS and CDR2 YFSETQ. Sequenced material: peripheral blood. The sequence was obtained from a human donor in a cohort sampled during active COVID-19. The genes are TRBV5-1 and TRBJ2-5; weak D call: TRBD1 (5 bases). CDR3 amino acids: CASSSQGQTQETQYF. As DNA, the CDR3 is TGCGCCAGCAGCTCCCAAGGACAAACCCAAGAGACCCAGTACTTC.